Following are 31 T cell receptor beta chains from one sample sequenced in a study of beta chain features in type 1 diabetes. Regarding the study as a whole: TCRB CDR3s were moderately but significantly shorter in Type 1 diabetes patients in all four CD4+ subsets.

Expressed TCRB transcripts were sequenced because the isolated RNA had all been reverse transcribed beforehand. Using immunoSEQ multiplex PCR, the repertoire was profiled, and TCRdb retains in-frame clones only, with some absent. The table has 640,000 or so clones, about 14% seen once. The antigens for these receptors are not known. Sequenced input: naive CD4+ T cells from blood. These receptors were obtained from a young man with type 1 diabetes.

This clone showed up just a few times. The chain is built from TRBV29-1 and TRBJ1-4, with 9 bases that match TRBD1. V gave up 0 bases and J gave up 5 bases; unmatched junction bases: 7. The CDR3 contains 16 residues. In germline, CDR1 is SQVTM, CDR2 ANQGSEA. CDR3 amino acids: CSVEEFRQGGNEKLFF. In DNA, the CDR3 is TGCAGCGTTGAAGAGTTCAGACAGGGGGGGAATGAAAAACTGTTTTTT. The whole variable domain, remainder taken from reference TRBV29-1 and TRBJ1-4, is SAVISQKPSRDICQRGTSLTIQCQVDSQVTMMFWYRQQPGQSLTLIATANQGSEATYESGFVIDKFPISRPNLTFSTLTVSNMSPEDSSIYLCSVEEFRQGGNEKLFFGSGTQLSVL.

The chain is built from TRBV30 and TRBJ1-5, with D unclear. This CDR3 region has 15 residues. Germline CDR1 reads GTSNPN; CDR2 reads SVGIG (reference sequence). Trimming pared 0 bases from V and 6 bases from J, leaving 15 bases between. The CDR3 sequence is CAWSVGFSLRQPQHF. DNA for the CDR3: TGTGCCTGGAGTGTAGGGTTCTCACTTCGTCAGCCCCAGCATTTT.

The CDR3 sequence: CSVVYRPYQETQYF. In nucleotides, the CDR3 is TGCAGCGTTGTGTATCGGCCGTACCAAGAGACCCAGTACTTC. The rearrangement uses TRBV29-1 and TRBJ2-5; no clear D gene. CDR1 is SQVTM, CDR2 ANQGSEA, per germline. The V end was cut by 4 bases, the J end by 0 bases, with 12 bases between. The CDR3 is 14 residues long. The full variable domain, its missing parts supplied by reference TRBV29-1 and TRBJ2-5, is SAVISQKPSRDICQRGTSLTIQCQVDSQVTMMFWYRQQPGQSLTLIATANQGSEATYESGFVIDKFPISRPNLTFSTLTVSNMSPEDSSIYLCSVVYRPYQETQYFGPGTRLLVL.

This clone came up a few times. The rearrangement uses TRBV7-2 and TRBJ1-6; unclear D gene. V was clipped by 2 bases and J by 8 bases, with 10 bases between them. CDR3 length: 14 residues. Germline assignment: CDR1 SGHTA and CDR2 FQGNSA. The CDR3 loop reads CASSLLPVDSPLHF. In nucleotides, the CDR3 is TGTGCCAGCAGCTTACTGCCAGTCGATTCACCCCTCCACTTT.

There are a few counts of this clone. The V and J genes are TRBV5-1 and TRBJ2-1; D ambiguous. The germline V gene encodes CDR1 SGHRS and CDR2 YFSETQ. Trimming left V 5 bases short and J 1 base short, with 4 bases between. The CDR3 is 12 amino acids. The DNA for the CDR3 is TGCGCCAGCAGAGGGTCCTACAATGAGCAGTTCTTC. Its translation: CASRGSYNEQFF. Full variable domain (remainder filled in from reference TRBV5-1 and TRBJ2-1): KAGVTQTPRYLIKTRGQQVTLSCSPISGHRSVSWYQQTPGQGLQFLFEYFSETQRNKGNFPGRFSGRQFSNSRSEMNVSTLELGDSALYLCASRGSYNEQFFGPGTRLTVL.

DNA of the CDR3: TGTGCCAGCAGCTTCTGGGAGGGGCGAGGTAATGAAAAACTGTTTTTT. It codes for CASSFWEGRGNEKLFF. The chain couples TRBV5-6 to TRBJ1-4, with a possible D match to TRBD1 (5 bases). The length of the CDR3 is 16 residues. V dropped 2 bases and J dropped 4 bases, with 15 bases sitting between them. Per germline, CDR1 SGHDT and CDR2 YYEEEE. Supplemented by reference TRBV5-6 and TRBJ1-4, the full variable domain reads DAGVTQSPTHLIKTRGQQVTLRCSPKSGHDTVSWYQQALGQGPQFIFQYYEEEERQRGNFPDRFSGHQFPNYSSELNVNALLLGDSALYLCASSFWEGRGNEKLFFGSGTQLSVL.

Comment on this clone: A much larger clone differs from this one at a single base, so this may be a read error. The CDR3 loop reads CASSFSYEQYF. In DNA form, the CDR3 reads TGTGCCAGCAGTTTCTCCTACGAGCAGTACTTC. The chain links TRBV6-1 to TRBJ2-7; D gene uncertain. V shed 5 bases and J shed 0 bases, with 2 bases lying between them. This CDR3 region has 11 residues. CDR1 and CDR2 from the germline V gene are MNHNS and SASEGT.

V is TRBV6-1 and J is TRBJ1-1; TRBD1 might be the D (6 bases). Germline-derived CDR1 and CDR2 are MNHNS and SASEGT. The CDR3 covers 15 residues. V was pared by 5 bases and J by 2 bases, with 15 bases between. CDR3 in DNA: TGTGCCAGCAGTCCACCCGGGACAATAAACACTGAAGCTTTCTTT. Amino acid sequence: CASSPPGTINTEAFF.

This clone was found a few times. The V call is TRBV19, the J call TRBJ1-1; a weak D match, TRBD1 (5 bases). V was cut by 3 bases and J by 3 bases, with 11 bases left in between. CDR3 length: 14 amino acids. Germline assignment: CDR1 LNHDA and CDR2 SQIVND (reference sequence). The CDR3 DNA is TGTGCCAGTAGTATTCAAGGGGTCGACACTGAAGCTTTCTTT. Amino acids: CASSIQGVDTEAFF.

Comment on this clone: The junction and the germline gene differ at one end; a read error may be behind it. CDR3 sequence: CASSQMRDTLF. In DNA, the CDR3 is TGTGCCAGCAGCCAAATGAGGGACACTCTCTTC. The V and J genes are TRBV11-2 and TRBJ2-7, with D maybe TRBD1 (6 bases). Germline V CDR1 and CDR2: SGHAT, FQNNGV. This CDR3 has 11 residues.

The chain combines TRBV7-9 with TRBJ2-1, with D hard to call. The CDR3 has 14 amino acids. The germline V gene has CDR1 SEHNR and CDR2 FQNEAQ (reference sequence). Trimming shortened V by 0 bases and J by 5 bases, and 8 bases separated the two germline ends. The CDR3 loop reads CASSLAAVNNEQFF. CDR3 in DNA: TGTGCCAGCAGCTTAGCGGCAGTAAACAATGAGCAGTTCTTC.

This clone showed up just a few times. V and J are TRBV12-5 and TRBJ1-1; D is possibly TRBD1 (6 bases). Germline CDR1 reads LGHNT; CDR2 reads FRNRAP. V was pared by 5 bases and J by 4 bases, with 11 bases between. This CDR3 is 13 amino acids long. CDR3 in amino acids: CASGPGAGTEAFF. The CDR3 nucleotides read TGTGCTAGTGGTCCGGGGGCAGGCACTGAAGCTTTCTTT.

The gene calls are TRBV29-1 and TRBJ2-7; the D gene is possibly TRBD1 (6 bases). The CDR3 runs 12 residues. Looked up from germline, CDR1 is SQVTM and CDR2 is ANQGSEA. Deletions cut 6 bases from V and 5 bases from J, with 14 bases between. Written as DNA, the CDR3 is TGCAGCGTCGCAGGGGAATTGGACGAGCAGTACTTC. This codes for CSVAGELDEQYF.

A few counts support this clone. The chain recombines TRBV25-1 with TRBJ2-1; 9 bases map to TRBD1. The CDR3 contains 18 residues. After removal of 1 base from V and 9 bases from J, the junction contained 16 bases not matched to a gene. Germline-derived CDR1 and CDR2 are MGHDK and SYGVNS. The CDR3: CASSEFGSGQGRIGEQFF. The CDR3 DNA follows: TGTGCCAGCAGTGAATTCGGGTCGGGACAGGGACGGATTGGTGAGCAGTTCTTC.

This clone came up a few times. The CDR3 is CASSQGDSGAYEQYF. In nucleotides, the CDR3 is TGCGCCAGCAGCCAAGGTGATAGCGGGGCCTACGAGCAGTACTTC. The rearrangement joins TRBV4-1 to TRBJ2-7, with 8 bases lining up with TRBD2. Germline V gene data show CDR1 as MGHRA and CDR2 as YSYEKL. This CDR3 comprises 15 residues. Trimming took 1 base from V and 2 from J; bases not matched to a gene: 4.

This clone turned up a few times. The chain uses TRBV20-1 and TRBJ1-2, with 7 nucleotides matching TRBD1. V shed 7 bases, J shed 8 bases, and the junction held 7 bases outside the gene matches. The CDR3 runs 11 residues. Germline loops: CDR1 DFQATT, CDR2 SNEGSKA (reference sequence). In DNA, the CDR3 is TGCAGTGTCGGACAGGCCTGGGGCTACACCTTC. As protein: CSVGQAWGYTF.

This clone occurred a few times. The sample contains more than one DNA sequence encoding this CDR3. The V and J genes are TRBV5-1 and TRBJ2-1, with 11 nucleotides matching TRBD2. V shed 8 bases and J 4 bases; nucleotides not matched to a gene: 5. The CDR3 sequence is 14 residues long. The germline CDR1 and CDR2 sequences are SGHRS and YFSETQ. The CDR3 DNA sequence: TGCGCCAGTTCCGGGACTAGCGGTTACAATGAGCAGTTCTTC. The encoded protein is CASSGTSGYNEQFF.

CDR3 DNA: TGTGCCAGTAGTATGGCTGGAGGGGGAGTGTCCTACGAGCAGTACTTC. It yields the protein CASSMAGGGVSYEQYF. The J gene is TRBJ2-7, the V gene TRBV19; D tentatively reads TRBD1 or TRBD2 (6 bases each). CDR3 length: 16 amino acids. V was shortened by 3 bases and J by 1 base, with 16 bases between the two germline ends. CDR1 and CDR2 from the germline V gene are LNHDA and SQIVND (reference sequence). The entire variable domain, with the rest obtained from reference TRBV19 and TRBJ2-7, is as follows: DGGITQSPKYLFRKEGQNVTLSCEQNLNHDAMYWYRQDPGQGLRLIYYSQIVNDFQKGDIAEGYSVSREKKESFPLTVTSAQKNPTAFYLCASSMAGGGVSYEQYFGPGTRLTVT.

This chain connects TRBV27 to TRBJ2-1; perhaps TRBD2 as D (7 bases). Trimming removed 0 bases from V and 2 bases from J, with 14 bases in between. From germline, CDR1 is MNHEY and CDR2 SMNVEV (reference sequence). This CDR3 region has 17 residues. CDR3 residues: CASSLSQGRGAYNEQFF. CDR3 sequence (DNA): TGTGCCAGCAGTTTATCGCAGGGGAGGGGGGCCTACAATGAGCAGTTCTTC.

This chain connects TRBV28 to TRBJ2-3; possibly TRBD2 for D (6 bases). Between the trimmed V and J ends, which lost 7 bases and 0 bases, there was a span of 17 bases. This CDR3 is built from 16 residues. CDR1 MDHEN and CDR2 SYDVKM come from the germline V gene. CDR3 loop: CASTVGGAQSTDTQYF. The CDR3 DNA reads TGTGCCAGCACGGTCGGGGGTGCCCAGAGCACAGATACGCAGTATTTT.

The CDR3 nucleotides are TGTGCCAGTAGTACCCAATGGGGCACAGATACGCAGTATTTT. Translated: CASSTQWGTDTQYF. The chain carries TRBV19 and TRBJ2-3; D not certain. The CDR3 totals 14 residues. V dropped 4 bases and J dropped 1 base, with 9 bases sitting between them. CDR1 LNHDA and CDR2 SQIVND come from the germline V gene (reference sequence).

This chain connects TRBV28 to TRBJ2-7, with a weak D call TRBD1 (6 bases). V was clipped by 5 bases and J by 2 bases, with 16 bases between them. This CDR3 is built from 15 residues. CDR1 MDHEN and CDR2 SYDVKM come from the germline V gene. The CDR3 is CASSPLRTVTYEQYF. The CDR3 DNA sequence: TGTGCCAGCAGTCCTCTCCGGACAGTTACCTACGAGCAGTACTTC.

The V and J genes are TRBV29-1 and TRBJ2-1; 9 nucleotides align to TRBD2. Per germline, CDR1 SQVTM and CDR2 ANQGSEA. J was trimmed by 2 bases and V by 6 bases; bases with no gene match: 8. The CDR3 contains 15 residues. The CDR3 nucleotides read TGCAGCGTCAGGGAGCGGGAGGACGCCTACAATGAGCAGTTCTTC. Encoded protein: CSVREREDAYNEQFF.

This clone was counted between two and nine times. Other DNA sequences within the sample encode an identical CDR3. V is TRBV7-2 and J is TRBJ2-5; D is undetermined. The V gene's germline CDR1 is SGHTA and CDR2 FQGNSA. The V and J ends lost 5 bases and 2 bases respectively, with 3 bases between them. This CDR3 region has 11 residues. For the CDR3, the DNA is TGTGCCAGCAGCGTTCAAGAGACCCAGTACTTC. Encoded protein: CASSVQETQYF. Looking up the rest from reference TRBV7-2 and TRBJ2-5 gives the full variable domain: GAGVSQSPSNKVTEKGKDVELRCDPISGHTALYWYRQSLGQGLEFLIYFQGNSAPDKSGLPSDRFSAERTGGSVSTLTIQRTQQEDSAVYLCASSVQETQYFGPGTRLLVL.

The chain combines TRBV5-1 with TRBJ1-2; no definite D call. CDR1 is SGHRS and CDR2 is YFSETQ in the germline V gene. This CDR3 is built from 13 residues. The V end lost 4 bases, the J end lost 8 bases, and 15 bases lay between the germline ends. DNA of the CDR3: TGCGCCAGCAGCCCCGGCCGAGACCAGGGCTACACCTTC. Protein product: CASSPGRDQGYTF.

V gene TRBV4-3 combines with J gene TRBJ2-3; D is ambiguous. From germline, CDR1 is LGHNA and CDR2 YSLEER. V gave up 1 base and J gave up 4 bases, with 9 bases separating them. The CDR3 totals 14 residues. For the CDR3, the DNA is TGCGCCAGCAGCCAAGCTGCGGTCGCAGATACGCAGTATTTT. This encodes CASSQAAVADTQYF.

J is TRBJ2-3 and V is TRBV28; D is undetermined. The CDR3 is made up of 14 amino acids. The V end lost 7 bases, the J end lost 2 bases, and 13 bases lay between the germline ends. CDR1 and CDR2 from the germline V gene are MDHEN and SYDVKM. The CDR3 protein is CASTGPPVTDTQYF. The CDR3 region has the DNA TGTGCCAGCACAGGACCTCCTGTCACAGATACGCAGTATTTT.

This chain joins TRBV5-1 and TRBJ2-5; TRBD1 or TRBD2 may be the D gene (5 bases each). The CDR3 contains 13 residues. The germline V gene encodes CDR1 SGHRS and CDR2 YFSETQ. V was cut by 2 bases and J by 4 bases, with 9 bases left in between. CDR3 coding DNA: TGCGCCAGCAGCTTTGGGGGAATAGAGACCCAGTACTTC. Translated, it gives CASSFGGIETQYF.

The chain has TRBV7-4 and TRBJ2-3; D call uncertain. The CDR3 is 14 amino acids. In germline, CDR1 is SGHVT, CDR2 SQSDAQ. Trimming shortened V by 3 bases and J by 1 base, and 8 bases separated the two germline ends. The CDR3 spells CASSFVPRTDTQYF. Here the CDR3 DNA reads TGTGCCAGCAGCTTCGTCCCCCGCACAGATACGCAGTATTTT.

This clone was counted a few times. The chain is built from TRBV2 and TRBJ2-7; unclear D gene. The V end lost 8 bases, the J end lost 1 base, and 12 bases lay between the germline ends. Per germline, CDR1 SNHLY and CDR2 FYNNEI. This CDR3 region has 13 residues. Written as DNA, the CDR3 is TGTGCCAGCCGAAAGGGTCCTTCCTACGAGCAGTACTTC. Its protein product is CASRKGPSYEQYF.

This clone was observed a few times. The chain has TRBV4-1 and TRBJ2-1; 11 bases align to TRBD2. There are 16 residues in the CDR3. Germline trimming cut 0 bases from V and 9 bases from J; bases unmatched to any gene: 7. Germline CDR1 is MGHRA and CDR2 is YSYEKL. CDR3 sequence: CASSQEVAGGVGEQFF. CDR3 sequence (DNA): TGCGCCAGCAGCCAAGAAGTAGCGGGAGGGGTCGGTGAGCAGTTCTTC.